This T cell receptor (beta chain) was recovered during a study of beta chain features in type 1 diabetes. The study's findings and limits: In all four CD4+ subsets, TCRB CDR3 length was significantly, moderately reduced in type 1 diabetes. Naive, central memory and Treg TCRB repertoires appeared more alike in patients than in healthy donors. Shorter templates might be favored by PCR, and equally so in patients and in controls.

V lost 2 bases, J lost 3 bases, and 1 base stayed unmatched. Germline CDR1 and CDR2: MNHEY and SVGAGI. This CDR3 has 15 residues. Expressed TCRB transcripts were sequenced after all isolated RNA was converted to cDNA. The table came from immunoSEQ multiplex PCR; TCRdb's copy has only in-frame clones and leaves some out. The sample lists 250,000 or so clones; roughly 13% were seen once. Using CD45RO/CCR7/CD25/CD127/CD95/CD27, CD4+ naive, central memory, regulatory and stem cell-like memory cells were sorted. Over 95% purity was reached by all sorted populations. This clone was picked up a small number of times. As yet, its antigen is unknown. Other nucleotide sequences in the sample specify the same CDR3.

Sequencing input: naive CD4+ T cells from blood. The sequence came from a man aged 30-40 years with type 1 diabetes. The chain employs TRBV6-5 and TRBJ1-2, with 12 bases fitting TRBD1. The CDR3 DNA is TGTGCCAGCAGTTACCGGGACAGGGGGCACTATGGCTACACCTTC. It is translated as CASSYRDRGHYGYTF.